One sample yielded the 10 T cell receptor beta chains listed below, sequenced in a study of cytomegalovirus exposure and HLA in healthy donors. Primers for the PCR totalled 60 Vbeta and 13 Jbeta. TCRdb's copy holds only in-frame clones and misses some; the assay was immunoSEQ multiplex PCR. The table records about 230,000 clones, 75% to 85% of them present only once. Material: PBMCs. These receptors all stem from an older woman in good health and CMV-seropositive.

This chain links TRBV4-2 with TRBJ2-3, with a weak D call TRBD1 (8 bases). This CDR3 region has 16 residues. Germline V gives CDR1 LGHNA, CDR2 YNFKEQ. V was cut by 2 bases and J by 4 bases, with 16 bases left in between. CDR3 coding DNA: TGTGCCAGCAGCCAACAGCACAGGGGGGGTTCAGATACGCAGTATTTT. This codes for CASSQQHRGGSDTQYF.

The V gene is TRBV7-9, the J gene TRBJ1-2; TRBD1 might be the D (5 bases). The CDR3 loop spans 13 amino acids. Trimming took off 0 bases at V and 8 bases at J, with 10 bases between the two ends. The germline V gene has CDR1 SEHNR and CDR2 FQNEAQ (reference sequence). DNA for the CDR3: TGTGCCAGCAGCTTAGCGCAGCAGGGAGGCTACACCTTC. The encoded protein is CASSLAQQGGYTF.

This clone was seen a few times. The chain carries TRBV7-2 and TRBJ1-2; maybe TRBD1 (5 bases). Trimming stripped 4 bases from V and 7 bases from J, with 13 bases between. The CDR3 extends over 13 amino acids. The germline CDR1 and CDR2 sequences are SGHTA and FQGNSA. CDR3 DNA sequence: TGTGCCAGCAGCTCCCAGGCAGGGCGTGGCTACACCTTC. Protein: CASSSQAGRGYTF.

The J gene is TRBJ2-7, the V gene TRBV11-2, with 10 bases aligning to TRBD2. The CDR3 is 16 residues long. After removal of 6 bases from V and 6 bases from J, the junction contained 14 bases not matched to a gene. Per the germline V gene, CDR1 is SGHAT and CDR2 is FQNNGV. CDR3 nucleotides: TGTGCCAGCAGAAGGGGGGCTAGCGGGAGATTAGGCGAGCAGTACTTC. Encoded protein: CASRRGASGRLGEQYF.

V gene TRBV4-3 combines with J gene TRBJ2-1; 10 bases line up with TRBD1. Germline V CDR1 and CDR2: LGHNA, YSLEER. V trimming: 0 bases; J trimming: 1 base; junction bases outside the gene matches: 9. The CDR3 consists of 19 residues. The CDR3 region has the DNA TGCGCCAGCAGCCAAGATCGACAGGGGGCGCTTGGATCCTACAATGAGCAGTTCTTC. Amino acids: CASSQDRQGALGSYNEQFF.

This clone was found a few times. V usage is TRBV5-6 and J usage is TRBJ2-5, with D possibly matching TRBD2 (6 bases). Trimming took off 2 bases at V and 4 bases at J, with 12 bases between the two ends. Per the germline V gene, CDR1 is SGHDT and CDR2 is YYEEEE. This CDR3 is 14 amino acids long. The CDR3 DNA reads TGTGCCAGCAGCTTCCGGCAGGGAGGAGAGACCCAGTACTTC. It encodes CASSFRQGGETQYF.

This clone showed up just a few times. This specimen includes other DNA sequences encoding the same CDR3. The rearrangement joins TRBV5-1 to TRBJ1-4; D uncertain. Germline CDR1 SGHRS, CDR2 YFSETQ. The CDR3 totals 14 residues. V was cut by 2 bases and J by 2 bases, with 7 bases left in between. CDR3: CASSFTVTNEKLFF. CDR3 bases: TGCGCCAGCAGCTTCACGGTTACTAATGAAAAACTGTTTTTT.

V usage is TRBV11-1 and J usage is TRBJ2-7, with TRBD1 identical over 8 bases. The CDR3 contains 15 residues. V lost 4 bases to trimming and J lost 2 bases; unmatched junction nucleotides: 7. From germline, CDR1 is SGHAT and CDR2 FQDESV (reference sequence). CDR3 nucleotide sequence: TGTGCCAGCAGCTCGACAGGGGTTGGCCCCTACGAGCAGTACTTC. This codes for CASSSTGVGPYEQYF.

This sequence joins TRBV28 and TRBJ1-1; a weak D match, TRBD1 (6 bases). The CDR3 has 14 amino acids. Between the trimmed V and J ends, which lost 6 bases and 0 bases, there was a span of 11 bases. Germline CDR1 MDHEN, CDR2 SYDVKM. CDR3 amino acids: CASRQDSVNTEAFF. The CDR3 nucleotides are TGTGCCAGCAGGCAGGACAGCGTGAACACTGAAGCTTTCTTT. Together with reference TRBV28 and TRBJ1-1, the CDR3 gives the full variable domain: DVKVTQSSRYLVKRTGEKVFLECVQDMDHENMFWYRQDPGLGLRLIYFSYDVKMKEKGDIPEGYSVSREKKERFSLILESASTNQTSMYLCASRQDSVNTEAFFGQGTRLTVV.

The chain has TRBV11-2 and TRBJ1-1; D unclear. Deletions cut 1 base from V and 1 base from J, with 7 bases between. The CDR3 consists of 14 residues. The germline CDR1 and CDR2 sequences are SGHAT and FQNNGV. Written as DNA, the CDR3 is TGTGCCAGCAGCTTAGCCACAGAGAACACTGAAGCTTTCTTT. This translates into CASSLATENTEAFF. Filled out from reference TRBV11-2 and TRBJ1-1, the complete variable domain reads EAGVAQSPRYKIIEKRQSVAFWCNPISGHATLYWYQQILGQGPKLLIQFQNNGVVDDSQLPKDRFSAERLKGVDSTLKIQPAKLEDSAVYLCASSLATENTEAFFGQGTRLTVV.